The 26 T cell receptor beta chains presented below share a single source sample, sequenced in a study of shared clonotypes between healthy human individuals. This table comes from immunoSEQ multiplex PCR, and its TCRdb copy is limited to in-frame clones, with some not included. The data hold roughly 2.5 million clones, with approximately 90% observed a single time. The sample taken for sequencing was naive CD4+ T cells sorted from blood. Subset: CD45RA+ positively selected. The receptors were sampled from a man between 18 and 35 years old in good health.

The V gene is TRBV19, the J gene TRBJ1-1; D is possibly TRBD1 (5 bases). This CDR3 spans 15 amino acids. CDR1 and CDR2 (germline): LNHDA, SQIVND (reference sequence). Trimming pared 1 base from V and 1 base from J, leaving 10 bases between. The CDR3 coding sequence is TGTGCCAGTAGTATAGCGGAAGGGGCGAACACTGAAGCTTTCTTT. Translated, it gives CASSIAEGANTEAFF.

The chain uses TRBV18 and TRBJ1-5; D gene unclear. The CDR3 runs to 16 residues. The germline gives CDR1 KGHSH, CDR2 LQKENI. V lost 2 bases and J 2 bases, leaving 13 bases between the germline ends. The CDR3 region is CASSPTARSGNQPQHF. DNA of the CDR3: TGTGCCAGCTCACCAACCGCGAGGTCCGGCAATCAGCCCCAGCATTTT.

The chain uses TRBV19 and TRBJ1-1; 8 nucleotides agree with TRBD1. Germline V gene lookup returns CDR1 LNHDA and CDR2 SQIVND (reference sequence). The CDR3 is 16 amino acids. V trimming: 4 bases; J trimming: 0 bases; junction bases outside the gene matches: 7. For the CDR3, the DNA is TGTGCCAGTAGTAGGGGACAGGAGAACATGAACACTGAAGCTTTCTTT. Amino acids: CASSRGQENMNTEAFF.

V is TRBV11-2 and J is TRBJ1-2, with 7 bases that match TRBD1. Trimming at V came to 6 bases and at J to 6 bases, leaving 7 bases not matched to a gene. Germline CDR1 reads SGHAT; CDR2 reads FQNNGV. There are 13 residues in the CDR3. The CDR3 loop reads CASRLRGAHGYTF. The CDR3, as DNA: TGTGCCAGCAGACTCAGGGGGGCGCATGGCTACACCTTC.

This clone was counted a single time. This chain links TRBV10-2 with TRBJ1-6; D is perhaps TRBD1 (5 bases). Germline V gives CDR1 WSHSY, CDR2 SAAADI. The CDR3 totals 14 residues. The V end lost 6 bases, the J end lost 4 bases, and 10 bases lay between the germline ends. CDR3 amino acids: CASRTQGYNSPLHF. CDR3 in DNA: TGCGCCAGCAGAACTCAGGGATATAATTCACCCCTCCACTTT.

About this clone: Other DNA variants within this sample encode the same CDR3. The chain recombines TRBV7-9 with TRBJ1-4; a weak D match, TRBD1 (5 bases). The CDR3 covers 15 residues. Germline CDR1 is SEHNR and CDR2 is FQNEAQ (reference sequence). Between the trimmed V and J ends, which lost 5 bases and 5 bases, there was a span of 15 bases. DNA of the CDR3: TGTGCCAGCAGCCTGGAGGGGACGGGAAATGAAAAACTGTTTTTT. Protein product: CASSLEGTGNEKLFF.

The chain has TRBV6-4 and TRBJ1-6; TRBD1 matches at 8 bases. J gave up 8 bases and V 5 bases, and 2 bases lay outside the gene matches. Per germline, CDR1 MRHNA and CDR2 SNTAGT. CDR3 length: 13 residues. DNA for the CDR3: TGTGCCAGCAGTCGGGACAGGTATTCACCCCTCCACTTT. As protein: CASSRDRYSPLHF.

V is TRBV6-1 and J is TRBJ2-3; no clear D. Trimming stripped 1 base from V and 5 bases from J, with 4 bases between. Germline CDR1 reads MNHNS; CDR2 reads SASEGT. The CDR3 runs to 12 residues. CDR3: CASSEGGDTQYF. CDR3 bases: TGTGCCAGCAGTGAAGGGGGAGATACGCAGTATTTT.

The rearrangement joins TRBV5-4 to TRBJ2-2; 9 bases are a match to TRBD1. Trimming cost V 2 bases and J 4 bases; bases outside gene matches: 9. CDR1 is SGHNT and CDR2 is YYREEE in the germline V gene (reference sequence). This CDR3 has 17 amino acids. CDR3 amino acids: CASSFGTGPSVTGELFF. In DNA, the CDR3 is TGTGCCAGCAGCTTTGGGACAGGGCCCTCGGTCACCGGGGAGCTGTTTTTT. Based on the CDR3 plus reference TRBV5-4 and TRBJ2-2, the full variable domain is ETGVTQSPTHLIKTRGQQVTLRCSSQSGHNTVSWYQQALGQGPQFIFQYYREEENGRGNFPPRFSGLQFPNYSSELNVNALELDDSALYLCASSFGTGPSVTGELFFGEGSRLTVL.

The chain employs TRBV18 and TRBJ1-2; a possible D gene is TRBD1 (6 bases). The V gene lost 2 bases and the J gene lost 6 bases, with 16 bases spanning the gap. The germline gives CDR1 KGHSH, CDR2 LQKENI. This CDR3 has 15 amino acids. CDR3 coding DNA: TGTGCCAGCTCACCAATCGGGGGCCCAGAGCATGGCTACACCTTC. Protein product: CASSPIGGPEHGYTF.

The rearrangement links TRBV27 to TRBJ1-6, with 7 bases identical to TRBD1. The CDR3 length is 15 residues. The germline V gene encodes CDR1 MNHEY and CDR2 SMNVEV (reference sequence). V lost 5 bases to trimming and J lost 6 bases; unmatched junction nucleotides: 7. Written as DNA, the CDR3 is TGTGCCAGCAGTCCGCGGACAGGCCCTAATTCACCCCTCCACTTT. Translating gives CASSPRTGPNSPLHF.

Remarks on this clone: This specimen includes other DNA sequences encoding the same CDR3. CDR3 sequence reads: CASSIGQGAGSPLHF. The CDR3 DNA reads TGTGCCAGTAGTATAGGACAGGGGGCTGGTTCACCCCTCCACTTT. The chain employs TRBV19 and TRBJ1-6, with TRBD1 matching 10 bases. The V and J ends lost 1 base and 9 bases, in that order; junction bases with no gene match: 3. The V gene's germline CDR1 is LNHDA and CDR2 SQIVND (reference sequence). CDR3 length: 15 residues.

The V call is TRBV11-2, the J call TRBJ2-2, with D perhaps TRBD1 (6 bases). CDR1 SGHAT and CDR2 FQNNGV come from the germline V gene. The CDR3 spans 19 residues. V was pared by 5 bases and J by 0 bases, with 22 bases between. CDR3 bases: TGTGCCAGCAGCCCCCCCGTGAGACAGGCCTCCTCGAACACCGGGGAGCTGTTTTTT. Its translation: CASSPPVRQASSNTGELFF.

The J gene is TRBJ2-2, the V gene TRBV2; D may be TRBD1 (6 bases). The CDR3 runs to 12 residues. Trimming shortened V by 5 bases and J by 9 bases, and 10 bases separated the two germline ends. Per germline, CDR1 SNHLY and CDR2 FYNNEI. CDR3 sequence reads: CASSSQGWELFF. The CDR3 DNA follows: TGTGCCAGCAGTTCACAGGGTTGGGAGCTGTTTTTT.

The rearrangement uses TRBV6-5 and TRBJ1-3; weak D call: TRBD1 (6 bases). V gave up 6 bases and J gave up 0 bases, with 12 bases separating them. The CDR3 spans 15 residues. The germline CDR1 and CDR2 sequences are MNHEY and SVGAGI. Here the CDR3 reads CASRVGGPSGNTIYF. CDR3 nucleotide sequence: TGTGCCAGCAGAGTAGGGGGACCCTCTGGAAACACCATATATTTT.

This clone has just one count. This chain joins TRBV6-1 and TRBJ1-1; D not certain. Germline CDR1 MNHNS, CDR2 SASEGT. The CDR3 totals 11 residues. V lost 2 bases and J lost 6, with 4 bases in between. The CDR3 nucleotides read TGTGCCAGCAGTGAACGCGCTGAAGCTTTCTTT. Its translation is CASSERAEAFF.

The chain links TRBV5-1 to TRBJ1-4; D possibly corresponds to TRBD1 (6 bases). The V end lost 3 bases, the J end lost 3 bases, and 12 bases lay between the germline ends. Per germline, CDR1 SGHRS and CDR2 YFSETQ. The CDR3 runs to 15 residues. The CDR3 sequence: CASSSLGASNEKLFF. CDR3 nucleotides: TGCGCCAGCAGCTCCTTGGGGGCTTCTAATGAAAAACTGTTTTTT.

The chain combines TRBV5-1 with TRBJ2-2; no definite D call. Trimming removed 0 bases from V and 0 bases from J, with 6 bases in between. CDR3 length equals 15 residues. Germline V gene lookup returns CDR1 SGHRS and CDR2 YFSETQ. In nucleotides, the CDR3 is TGCGCCAGCAGCTTGGCTAGAGCGAACACCGGGGAGCTGTTTTTT. Protein: CASSLARANTGELFF.

The genes are TRBV6-1 and TRBJ2-1, with D possibly TRBD2 on 7 matching bases. The CDR3 sequence is 16 residues long. Per the germline V gene, CDR1 is MNHNS and CDR2 is SASEGT. V lost 0 bases to trimming and J lost 7 bases, with 16 bases between them. The CDR3 region has the DNA TGTGCCAGCAGTGAAGCTGTGGGGGGGCGGCGGAATGAGCAGTTCTTC. Residues: CASSEAVGGRRNEQFF.

This chain uses TRBV29-1 with TRBJ2-7; 7 bases are a match to TRBD2. V shed 6 bases and J 3 bases; nucleotides not matched to a gene: 11. The CDR3 covers 14 residues. Germline values: CDR1 SQVTM, CDR2 ANQGSEA. The CDR3 spells CSVRSSGGYYEQYF. DNA of the CDR3: TGCAGCGTCCGGTCCTCGGGAGGCTACTACGAGCAGTACTTC.

This clone was picked up one time. The V call is TRBV5-1, the J call TRBJ2-5; no reliable D call. V gave up 0 bases and J gave up 5 bases, with 8 bases separating them. From germline, CDR1 is SGHRS and CDR2 YFSETQ. The CDR3 totals 13 residues. The chain's CDR3 is CASSLDMFETQYF. CDR3 DNA: TGCGCCAGCAGCTTGGACATGTTTGAGACCCAGTACTTC.

A few counts support this clone. The chain has TRBV5-1 and TRBJ1-1; 9 nucleotides line up with TRBD1. The CDR3 has 14 amino acids. The trim removed 4 bases at V and 1 base at J, leaving 2 bases unmatched. Per germline, CDR1 SGHRS and CDR2 YFSETQ. CDR3 loop: CASSMTGGNTEAFF. For the CDR3, the DNA is TGCGCCAGCAGCATGACAGGGGGGAACACTGAAGCTTTCTTT.

This CDR3 reads CASSPGTLSNQPQHF. The CDR3 coding sequence is TGTGCCAGCAGCCCGGGGACCCTTAGCAATCAGCCCCAGCATTTT. The rearrangement uses TRBV5-5 and TRBJ1-5; the D gene is possibly TRBD1 (5 bases). CDR1 is SGHKS and CDR2 is YYEKEE in the germline V gene (reference sequence). Trimming took 4 bases from V and 0 from J, leaving 11 bases between them. The CDR3 contains 15 residues.

The V gene is TRBV5-1, the J gene TRBJ1-5; D ambiguous. The germline V gene encodes CDR1 SGHRS and CDR2 YFSETQ. Trimming removed 2 bases from V and 6 bases from J, with 9 bases in between. The CDR3 spans 13 residues. CDR3 sequence reads: CASSLTTGQPQHF. The CDR3 bases are TGCGCCAGCAGCTTAACGACGGGTCAGCCCCAGCATTTT.

Details on this clone: In the same sample, other DNA sequences code for this CDR3. The chain is built from TRBV7-2 and TRBJ2-7, with 7 bases lining up with TRBD2. V shed 1 base, J shed 1 base, and the junction held 4 bases outside the gene matches. This CDR3 has 15 amino acids. The germline V gene encodes CDR1 SGHTA and CDR2 FQGNSA. The CDR3: CASSLGLAVSYEQYF. The DNA for the CDR3 is TGTGCCAGCAGCTTAGGTCTAGCGGTATCCTACGAGCAGTACTTC.

This clone was counted once. V is TRBV9 and J is TRBJ2-5, with unresolved D. Germline lookup yields CDR1 SGDLS and CDR2 YYNGEE. V lost 0 bases to trimming and J lost 1 base, with 7 bases between them. The CDR3 spans 14 residues. The CDR3 bases are TGTGCCAGCAGCGTAGATTATTTCCAAGAGACCCAGTACTTC. As protein: CASSVDYFQETQYF.